This T cell receptor (beta chain) is from a study of neoadjuvant anti-PD-1 for oral cavity cancer. The germline gives CDR1 MDHEN, CDR2 SYDVKM. The CDR3 consists of 14 residues. V lost 6 bases to trimming and J lost 2 bases, with 14 bases between them. The study, taken as a whole, reports: Post-nivolumab, blood T cell clonality was significantly elevated in non-responders. Pretreatment Treg/Th17 ratio correlated inversely with post-treatment tumor clonality.

The table came from immunoSEQ multiplex PCR; TCRdb's copy has only in-frame clones and leaves some out. The top ten clones hold around 2.6% of a sample with tens of thousands of clones, around 85% of them seen once. Analysis of PBMCs was direct, with no culture step. This clone was seen a handful of times. As yet, its antigen is unknown. The sequence was collected from a person between 40 and 85 years old with oral cavity squamous cell carcinoma. Here the sequenced sample was PBMCs, taken before nivolumab (anti-PD-1) treatment. The chain recombines TRBV28 with TRBJ2-7; D unresolved. The DNA of the CDR3 is TGTGCCAGCAGCCCACCGGGCCTCACCTACGAGCAGTACTTC. Amino acids: CASSPPGLTYEQYF.